This T cell receptor beta chain was obtained from a study of spatial heterogeneity in lung cancer. The library protocol tagged each TCR cDNA with a unique molecular identifier. TCRdb re-derived calls from the 5' RACE reads in MiXCR, one entry per CDR3 protein. This repertoire shows about 39,000 distinct CDR3 sequences, approximately 3% found once; its top ten account for approximately 35%. This clonotype came up a few times. The CDR3 covers 14 residues. Trimming took off 4 bases at V and 4 bases at J, with 12 bases between the two ends. CDR1 KGHSH and CDR2 LQKENI come from the germline V gene. The time point was: sample taken at primary tumor resection.

The TCR comes from a male donor with early-stage non-small cell lung cancer. This specimen was normal lung tissue next to the tumor, taken at surgery. The chain joins TRBV18 to TRBJ2-3; D gene ambiguous. The CDR3 region has the DNA TGTGCCAGCTCACTGCAGGTCCCCCCAGATACGCAGTATTTT. Amino acids: CASSLQVPPDTQYF.